This T cell receptor (beta chain) was recorded in a study of blood T cells in healthy people across ages. CDR1 is SEHNR, CDR2 FQNEAQ, per germline (reference sequence). This CDR3 has 17 amino acids. Deletions cut 5 bases from V and 0 bases from J, with 14 bases between. Individuals who donated were healthy Caucasians from Russia aged 6 to 90. Researchers collected about 9.7 milliliters of peripheral blood from every single donor. This clonotype was detected only a few times. Combining a sample-barcoded 5' primer with a J-beta primer mix, a second PCR ran for roughly 7 to 12 cycles. Every sample returned 3 million or more CDR3-containing paired-end reads. Each CDR3 protein gets one entry after TCRdb re-called the 5' RACE reads with MiXCR. The repertoire holds about 1.6 million distinct CDR3 sequences, with 30% to 35% as singletons.

This chain links TRBV7-9 with TRBJ1-6, with unresolved D. This receptor was obtained from a young woman in good health. Sequencing input: blood. CDR3 DNA sequence: TGTGCCAGCAGCCAAAGACATCCGAGCTCCTATAATTCACCCCTCCACTTT. Protein: CASSQRHPSSYNSPLHF.